This is a list of T cell receptor beta chains from one sample in a study of OX40 agonist ivuxolimab in advanced cancers. Clones were sequenced by immunoSEQ multiplex PCR, and TCRdb holds only the in-frame ones, with some missing. The profile shows tens of thousands of clones, approximately 90% of them singletons. The sample in question was CD4+ or CD8+ T cells sorted from blood, obtained in a trial of the OX40 agonist ivuxolimab. The source of these receptors is an adult with an advanced solid tumor such as melanoma, head and neck, liver or kidney cancer. CDR3s include the opening cysteine and the closing phenylalanine or tryptophan. A D gene is named only where the DNA matches it firmly. Expanded clones are given a class, and other clones once, few, many or no size at all.

d_call,j_call,clone_size,v_call,cdr3_nt,cdr3_aa
.,TRBJ1-3,.,TRBV7-9,TGTGCCAGCAGCCTTAGAAGCCCGGACCTCTTGTGGGGGCGAAACACCATATATTTT,CASSLRSPDLLWGRNTIYF
TRBD1,TRBJ2-3,.,TRBV18,TGTGCCAGCTCACCCCTGACAGGGAATAGCGCAGATACGCAGTATTTT,CASSPLTGNSADTQYF
TRBD1,TRBJ1-1,once,TRBV28,TGTGCCAGCACCTCCCCCGGGACAGGGGAAACTGAAGCTTTCTTT,CASTSPGTGETEAFF
.,TRBJ2-1,.,TRBV19,TGTGCCAGTAGTATACGAGCAGGAGCCATAGTGCAGTTCTTC,CASSIRAGAIVQFF
.,TRBJ1-5,few,TRBV2,TGTGCCAGCAGTGACAGCAATCAGCCCCAGCATTTT,CASSDSNQPQHF
.,TRBJ2-5,.,TRBV7-8,TGTGCCAGCAGCTCCGGCCGTAGTTGGCCTGGTGAGACCCAGTACTTC,CASSSGRSWPGETQYF
.,TRBJ1-4,.,TRBV5-1,TGCGCCAGCAGCTTGGGAGGCACAGGGCGTGAAAAACTGTTTTTT,CASSLGGTGREKLFF
.,TRBJ1-3,.,TRBV6-6,TGTGCCAGCAGTTTAACCTCAACGTCTGGAAACACCATATATTTT,CASSLTSTSGNTIYF
.,TRBJ1-1,.,TRBV28,TGTGCCAGCATAGGTCGGAAGGACGCTTTCTTT,CASIGRKDAFF
TRBD1,TRBJ1-1,.,TRBV30,TGTGCCTGGACTAAGACAGGGGGAGAAACTGAAGCTTTCTTT,CAWTKTGGETEAFF
TRBD1,TRBJ1-1,.,TRBV2,TGTGCCAGCACCAAAACCCAGGGGGCCCTGAACACTGAAGCTTTCTTT,CASTKTQGALNTEAFF
TRBD1,TRBJ2-1,.,TRBV29-1,TGCAGCGTGACCCGGGACAGGGGTGATGAGCAGTTCTTC,CSVTRDRGDEQFF